These 14 T cell receptor beta chains were sequenced from one sample in a study of T-cell reconstitution after alpha-beta-depleted transplantation in children (dated by TCRdb to about 2016). Library prep was done by PCR. The reads were generated on an Illumina HiSeq 2500. TCR library preparation used molecular barcoding, with unique molecular identifiers applied to normalize quantification of the TCRbeta repertoire. TCRdb took the public reads, trimmed them with fastp at Q25, ran MiXCR for clone calling and kept in-frame beta chains. One record per CDR3 amino acid sequence lists the most common genes and DNA. For this sample the table gives just over 350,000 distinct CDR3 sequences, of which roughly 13% were detected only once. Jointly, the top ten make up 4% to 5.5% of the sample. The input for sequencing was PBMCs, taken from the stem cell graft. These receptors were collected from a human donor who donated a stem cell graft to a child with Fanconi anemia.

This chain uses TRBV11-3 with TRBJ1-1; D unclear. V dropped 0 bases and J dropped 4 bases, with 12 bases sitting between them. The CDR3 sequence is 15 residues long. Germline loops: CDR1 SGHNT, CDR2 YENEEA. The CDR3 DNA sequence: TGTGCCAGCAGCTTAGATCGAACGCTGATCACTGAAGCTTTCTTT. It yields the protein CASSLDRTLITEAFF.

This chain uses TRBV5-1 with TRBJ1-1, with 12 bases aligning to TRBD1. CDR3 length: 15 residues. Germline V CDR1 and CDR2: SGHRS, YFSETQ. V lost 4 bases, J lost 1 base, and 2 bases stayed unmatched. The CDR3 protein is CASSRDRGRNTEAFF. The CDR3, as DNA: TGCGCCAGCAGCCGGGACAGGGGGCGGAACACTGAAGCTTTCTTT.

This clonotype has at least ten counts. This chain uses TRBV28 with TRBJ1-2, with D unclear. The V and J ends lost 3 bases and 8 bases respectively, with 10 bases between them. CDR3 size: 12 residues. In germline, CDR1 is MDHEN, CDR2 SYDVKM. The CDR3 bases are TGTGCCAGCAGTTTGAGAGGTCAGGGCTACACCTTC. This gives the protein CASSLRGQGYTF.

This clonotype was seen ten or more times. The rearrangement links TRBV20-1 to TRBJ1-5; 9 bases match TRBD1. This CDR3 contains 15 residues. V lost 7 bases, J lost 5 bases, and 12 bases stayed unmatched. Germline loops: CDR1 DFQATT, CDR2 SNEGSKA (reference sequence). This chain's CDR3 is CSVTRVGQGDQPQHF. The CDR3 bases are TGCAGTGTAACTAGGGTGGGACAGGGAGATCAGCCCCAGCATTTT.

The chain couples TRBV11-1 to TRBJ2-7, with D uncertain. Per germline, CDR1 SGHAT and CDR2 FQDESV (reference sequence). V lost 1 base, J lost 2 bases, and 12 bases lay in between. The CDR3 loop spans 15 amino acids. The CDR3 here is CASSLGTDLTYEQYF. In nucleotides, the CDR3 is TGTGCCAGCAGCTTAGGGACGGATCTAACCTACGAGCAGTACTTC.

This chain connects TRBV5-5 to TRBJ2-5; D unclear. The CDR3 is 14 amino acids. From germline, CDR1 is SGHKS and CDR2 YYEKEE (reference sequence). The V end was cut by 1 base, the J end by 1 base, with 8 bases between. The CDR3 DNA reads TGTGCCAGCAGCTTGCTCAGTTCCCAAGAGACCCAGTACTTC. Translation gives CASSLLSSQETQYF. The full variable domain, rest sourced from reference TRBV5-5 and TRBJ2-5, is DAGVTQSPTHLIKTRGQQVTLRCSPISGHKSVSWYQQVLGQGPQFIFQYYEKEERGRGNFPDRFSARQFPNYSSELNVNALLLGDSALYLCASSLLSSQETQYFGPGTRLLVL.

J is TRBJ2-5 and V is TRBV5-6; D may be TRBD1 (5 bases). Germline V gene data show CDR1 as SGHDT and CDR2 as YYEEEE. V gave up 4 bases and J gave up 2 bases, with 18 bases separating them. This CDR3 contains 16 residues. This chain's CDR3 is CASSDRPRQRQETQYF. CDR3 sequence (DNA): TGTGCCAGCAGCGATCGTCCGAGACAGAGACAAGAGACCCAGTACTTC. The full variable domain, rest sourced from reference TRBV5-6 and TRBJ2-5, is DAGVTQSPTHLIKTRGQQVTLRCSPKSGHDTVSWYQQALGQGPQFIFQYYEEEERQRGNFPDRFSGHQFPNYSSELNVNALLLGDSALYLCASSDRPRQRQETQYFGPGTRLLVL.

This clonotype was seen many times. The chain links TRBV30 to TRBJ1-2; D not certain. Germline V gene sequence: CDR1 GTSNPN, CDR2 SVGIG (reference sequence). The CDR3 is 12 residues long. With 2 bases removed from V and 2 bases from J, the gap between germline ends came to 6 bases. In DNA form, the CDR3 reads TGTGCCTGGAGTTTATCCAACTATGGCTACACCTTC. The encoded protein is CAWSLSNYGYTF.

This clonotype was picked up many times. The chain uses TRBV28 and TRBJ2-2; D is unresolved. The CDR3 contains 12 residues. The germline V gene has CDR1 MDHEN and CDR2 SYDVKM. Between the trimmed V and J ends, which lost 9 bases and 6 bases, there was a span of 11 bases. The chain's CDR3 is CASTSNAGELFF. The CDR3 DNA reads as TGTGCCAGTACAAGTAATGCCGGGGAGCTGTTTTTT.

A word on this clonotype: A read error is likely, as this CDR3 ends without the conserved phenylalanine or tryptophan. The chain employs TRBV27 and TRBJ1-2; tentative D call: TRBD1 (5 bases). The CDR3 extends over 14 amino acids. Trimming cost V 5 bases and J 4 bases, with 14 bases left between them. The V gene's germline CDR1 is MNHEY and CDR2 SMNVEV (reference sequence). This chain's CDR3 is CASSPPGGLYGYTS. CDR3 DNA sequence: TGTGCCAGCAGTCCCCCCGGGGGTCTCTATGGCTACACCTCC.

The V and J genes are TRBV7-3 and TRBJ2-1, with D maybe TRBD2 (6 bases). Germline assignment: CDR1 SGHTA and CDR2 FQGTGA. The CDR3 has 16 amino acids. Trimming pared 3 bases from V and 2 bases from J, leaving 14 bases between. This chain's CDR3 is CASSLGGLGPYNEQFF. The CDR3, as DNA: TGTGCCAGCAGCTTGGGGGGACTCGGCCCCTACAATGAGCAGTTCTTC.

This clonotype was seen a few times. V gene TRBV20-1 combines with J gene TRBJ1-2, with TRBD1 identical over 11 bases. This CDR3 region has 15 residues. Germline V gene lookup returns CDR1 DFQATT and CDR2 SNEGSKA (reference sequence). Trimming at V came to 0 bases and at J to 5 bases, leaving 5 bases not matched to a gene. CDR3 coding DNA: TGCAGTGCTAGAGACCTAGGGACAGGGGGGTATGGCTACACCTTC. Amino acid sequence: CSARDLGTGGYGYTF.

This clonotype was detected many times. The V gene is TRBV12-3 or TRBV12-4, the J gene TRBJ2-3; the match to TRBD1 covers 9 bases. Germline trimming cut 5 bases from V and 2 bases from J; bases unmatched to any gene: 5. The length of the CDR3 is 15 residues. The CDR3: CASSLRDRDTDTQYF. DNA of the CDR3: TGTGCCAGCAGTCTCCGGGACAGGGACACAGATACGCAGTATTTT.

The chain recombines TRBV12-5 with TRBJ1-2, with D perhaps matching TRBD1 (5 bases). This CDR3 region has 13 residues. Germline V gene lookup returns CDR1 LGHNT and CDR2 FRNRAP. V was pared by 1 base and J by 8 bases, with 11 bases between. In nucleotides, the CDR3 is TGTGCTAGTGGTTTGGAAGCAGGGATCGGCTACACCTTC. The encoded protein is CASGLEAGIGYTF.